Presented here are 19 T cell receptor beta chains from one specimen sequenced in a study of T-cell memory formation after mild COVID-19. TCRdb processed the 5' RACE reads anew with MiXCR; each CDR3 protein has one entry. This table has about 310,000 distinct CDR3 sequences, 15% to 20% appearing once. The specimen sequenced was PBMCs or a T cell subset sorted from them (not recorded which). The receptors were sampled from a man aged 18 to 35 who had mild COVID-19 (a few samples of this study predate the infection). Cell type and time point are not known.

The chain has TRBV5-1 and TRBJ2-3; D is possibly TRBD2 (6 bases). CDR3 length: 15 amino acids. Deletions cut 1 base from V and 3 bases from J, with 12 bases between. Germline CDR1 and CDR2: SGHRS and YFSETQ. The CDR3 DNA is TGCGCCAGCAGCTTGCGCGGGGCGGGGACAGATACGCAGTATTTT. Protein sequence: CASSLRGAGTDTQYF.

The V call is TRBV4-1, the J call TRBJ2-7; weak D call: TRBD1 (5 bases). The CDR3 is 15 residues long. V was trimmed by 0 bases and J by 3 bases, leaving 12 bases between them. Germline V gives CDR1 MGHRA, CDR2 YSYEKL. CDR3 protein: CASSQDAQGYYEQYF. The CDR3 DNA reads TGCGCCAGCAGCCAAGATGCTCAGGGCTACTACGAGCAGTACTTC.

The chain is built from TRBV4-3 and TRBJ2-3, with 7 positions matching TRBD2. The CDR3 is 16 amino acids. CDR1 and CDR2 from the germline V gene are LGHNA and YSLEER. V lost 3 bases to trimming and J lost 2 bases; unmatched junction nucleotides: 8. CDR3 residues: CASSQVRGDPTDTQYF. The CDR3 bases are TGCGCCAGCAGCCAGGTCCGGGGGGACCCCACAGATACGCAGTATTTT.

The CDR3 sequence: CASSIGGGQETQYF. The CDR3 bases are TGTGCCAGCAGCATTGGAGGGGGTCAAGAGACCCAGTACTTC. The chain carries TRBV12-3 or TRBV12-4 and TRBJ2-5; either TRBD1 or TRBD2 may fit D (6 bases each). V lost 6 bases and J lost 2, with 13 bases in between. The CDR3 totals 14 residues.

Concerning this clonotype itself: One end of the junction does not line up with germline, which may come from a read error. The chain joins TRBV7-2 to TRBJ2-3; the D gene could be TRBD1 or TRBD2 (5 bases each). In germline, CDR1 is SGHTA, CDR2 FQGNSA. This CDR3 is 16 amino acids long. The CDR3 region is CASSSQAGGSTDTQYF. The CDR3 DNA is TGTGCCAGCAGCTCACAGGCGGGTGGTAGCACAGATACGCAATATTTT.

This chain connects TRBV7-2 to TRBJ1-1, with D unresolved. CDR1 is SGHTA and CDR2 is FQGNSA in the germline V gene. The CDR3 is 14 residues long. Trimming cost V 2 bases and J 3 bases, with 10 bases left between them. CDR3 nucleotides: TGTGCCAGCAGCTTATACGGCGCCGACACTGAAGCTTTCTTT. It specifies CASSLYGADTEAFF.

This chain connects TRBV4-1 to TRBJ1-1; unclear D gene. Trimming removed 4 bases at V and 1 base at J, with 10 bases between. The germline CDR1 and CDR2 sequences are MGHRA and YSYEKL. The length of the CDR3 is 14 residues. The CDR3 DNA reads TGCGCCAGCAGCCCTAGGACGGAGAACACTGAAGCTTTCTTT. Translation gives CASSPRTENTEAFF.

The genes are TRBV5-6 and TRBJ1-1; D is ambiguous. V was cut by 6 bases and J by 1 base, with 16 bases left in between. CDR1 is SGHDT, CDR2 YYEEEE, per germline. The CDR3 spans 15 residues. The chain's CDR3 is CASTPSPGRNTEAFF. CDR3 DNA: TGTGCCAGCACTCCCTCCCCGGGTAGGAACACTGAAGCTTTCTTT.

This clonotype was counted between two and nine times. CDR3 sequence (DNA): TGTGCCATCAGTGAACAGGGGGCTCTACCCCTCCACTTT. Translation gives CAISEQGALPLHF. This chain links TRBV10-3 with TRBJ1-6; 9 nucleotides align to TRBD1. V lost 3 bases, J lost 12 bases, and 3 bases stayed unmatched. This CDR3 spans 13 amino acids. Germline CDR1 and CDR2: ENHRY and SYGVKD.

This clonotype was seen a few times. This chain connects TRBV7-2 to TRBJ1-6; D not certain. This CDR3 is 15 amino acids long. Trimming shortened V by 1 base and J by 6 bases, and 10 bases separated the two germline ends. Germline V lookup: CDR1 SGHTA, CDR2 FQGNSA. Here the CDR3 reads CASSLDGPTNSPLHF. Here the CDR3 DNA reads TGTGCCAGCAGCTTAGACGGGCCGACTAATTCACCCCTCCACTTT.

The chain carries TRBV5-1 and TRBJ2-3; D not certain. Germline V gene sequence: CDR1 SGHRS, CDR2 YFSETQ. The CDR3 runs 12 residues. Trimming removed 4 bases at V and 4 bases at J, with 7 bases between. The CDR3 loop reads CASSRSSDTQYF. CDR3 DNA: TGCGCCAGCAGCCGATCGTCAGATACGCAGTATTTT. Filled out from reference TRBV5-1 and TRBJ2-3, the complete variable domain reads KAGVTQTPRYLIKTRGQQVTLSCSPISGHRSVSWYQQTPGQGLQFLFEYFSETQRNKGNFPGRFSGRQFSNSRSEMNVSTLELGDSALYLCASSRSSDTQYFGPGTRLTVL.

This clonotype appeared a few times. The gene calls are TRBV11-2 and TRBJ1-1, with 9 nucleotides matching TRBD1. The CDR3 sequence is 13 residues long. Trimming took 5 bases from V and 5 from J; bases not matched to a gene: 3. Germline V lookup: CDR1 SGHAT, CDR2 FQNNGV. Written as DNA, the CDR3 is TGTGCCAGCAGCCATGGGACAGGGACTGAAGCTTTCTTT. Encoded protein: CASSHGTGTEAFF.

This clonotype was seen a handful of times. The chain links TRBV11-3 to TRBJ2-1; no clear D. From germline, CDR1 is SGHNT and CDR2 YENEEA. The CDR3 contains 14 residues. Trimming cost V 5 bases and J 6 bases, with 14 bases left between them. This chain's CDR3 is CASSPTPSFNEQFF. CDR3 in DNA: TGTGCCAGCAGCCCCACCCCAAGCTTCAATGAGCAGTTCTTC.

The gene calls are TRBV18 and TRBJ2-7; D is unclear. The CDR3 consists of 13 residues. V lost 0 bases and J 6 bases, leaving 9 bases between the germline ends. CDR1 is KGHSH and CDR2 is LQKENI in the germline V gene. The CDR3 loop reads CASSPPVGSEQYV. The CDR3 DNA follows: TGTGCCAGCTCACCACCGGTGGGCAGCGAGCAGTACGTC.

V gene TRBV7-3 combines with J gene TRBJ1-2; 10 bases line up with TRBD1. Germline CDR1 SGHTA, CDR2 FQGTGA. CDR3 length equals 14 residues. J was trimmed by 8 bases and V by 5 bases; bases with no gene match: 8. The CDR3 loop reads CASSAGQGNGGYTF. The CDR3 DNA reads TGTGCCAGCAGCGCGGGACAGGGGAACGGCGGCTACACCTTC.

This clonotype was recorded many times. This chain's CDR3 is CASSLAGQGGAFF. CDR3 nucleotides: TGTGCCAGCAGCTTAGCCGGGCAGGGAGGAGCTTTCTTT. The chain has TRBV7-9 and TRBJ1-1; a possible D gene is TRBD1 (5 bases). CDR1 is SEHNR and CDR2 is FQNEAQ in the germline V gene (reference sequence). V gave up 0 bases and J gave up 10 bases, with 12 bases separating them. The CDR3 is made up of 13 amino acids.

This clonotype was found many times. The CDR3 nucleotides are TGCGCCAGCAGCTTTACCGGACATGATACGCAGTATTTT. Protein: CASSFTGHDTQYF. The chain uses TRBV5-1 and TRBJ2-3; weak D call: TRBD1 (5 bases). V gave up 2 bases and J gave up 6 bases, with 10 bases separating them. The CDR3 length is 13 residues. Germline V gene sequence: CDR1 SGHRS, CDR2 YFSETQ.

This clonotype was counted only a few times. V gene TRBV6-2 or TRBV6-3 combines with J gene TRBJ2-4; D call uncertain. Germline loops: CDR1 MNHEY, CDR2 SVGEGT. This CDR3 is built from 14 residues. Trimming took off 3 bases at V and 0 bases at J, with 6 bases between the two ends. Here the CDR3 reads CASSYWEAKNIQYF. In DNA, the CDR3 is TGTGCCAGCAGTTATTGGGAAGCCAAAAACATTCAGTACTTC.

This clonotype has just a few counts. The rearrangement joins TRBV5-1 to TRBJ2-2; D is unclear. Germline V gene data show CDR1 as SGHRS and CDR2 as YFSETQ. The CDR3 is 15 residues long. The ends were cut back, 0 bases at V and 6 bases at J, with 12 bases in the middle. The CDR3 region has the DNA TGCGCCAGCAGCTTGGTTACCCCTGATCCCGGGGAGCTGTTTTTT. This codes for CASSLVTPDPGELFF.